The 26 T cell receptor beta chains in this list originate from one sample, sequenced in a study of blood T cells in healthy people across ages. Sample-barcoded 5' priming and a J-beta primer mix drove a second PCR of roughly 7 to 11 cycles. One entry per CDR3 protein, called by TCRdb with MiXCR from the 5' RACE reads. The sample consists of over a million distinct CDR3 sequences, 25% of them appearing once. This sample was shared with a second study, whose subject was T cells of mothers and their children.

The material sequenced was blood. Receptors originate from a girl aged 2 to 9 in good health.

In regard to this clonotype: The junction does not match germline at one end; this may be a read error. This chain links TRBV5-1 with TRBJ1-2, with 7 bases fitting TRBD1. CDR1 is SGHRS, CDR2 YFSETQ, per germline. The CDR3 spans 16 residues. The chain's CDR3 is CASSLGAYRGENGYTF. In DNA form, the CDR3 reads TGCGCCAGCAGCTTGGGTGCATACAGGGGCGAGAATGGTTACACCTTC.

V and J are TRBV12-3 or TRBV12-4 and TRBJ2-5, with D unresolved. The J call is uncertain, as TRBJ2-1 better fits the DNA end. CDR3 length: 13 amino acids. For the CDR3, the DNA is TGTGCCAGCAGTTTATCACTAACCAATGAGCAGTTCTTC. This sequence encodes CASSLSLTNEQFF.

V usage is TRBV7-9 and J usage is TRBJ2-7, with D uncertain. Germline loops: CDR1 SEHNR, CDR2 FQNEAQ (reference sequence). This CDR3 is built from 14 residues. V was clipped by 6 bases and J by 0 bases, with 12 bases between them. In nucleotides, the CDR3 is TGTGCCAGCAGTTTTCAAATGAGCTCCTACGAGCAGTACTTC. It translates to CASSFQMSSYEQYF.

This chain joins TRBV7-9 and TRBJ1-4; D might be TRBD1 (5 bases). Trimming pared 5 bases from V and 3 bases from J, leaving 13 bases between. CDR1 SEHNR and CDR2 FQNEAQ come from the germline V gene (reference sequence). The CDR3 sequence is 15 residues long. DNA of the CDR3: TGTGCCAGCAGCCCTCGGGACTTGGCTAATGAAAAACTGTTTTTT. Translated: CASSPRDLANEKLFF.

The genes are TRBV4-1 and TRBJ2-3; D gene uncertain. V dropped 1 base and J dropped 7 bases, with 9 bases sitting between them. CDR1 MGHRA and CDR2 YSYEKL come from the germline V gene. This CDR3 comprises 13 residues. The CDR3, as DNA: TGCGCCAGCAGCCAAGTAGCCTCGAATACGCAGTATTTT. Encoded protein: CASSQVASNTQYF.

V is TRBV7-9 and J is TRBJ2-5, with 8 bases identical to TRBD2. The length of the CDR3 is 17 residues. V dropped 2 bases and J dropped 3; count of bases not matched to a gene: 11. Germline values: CDR1 SEHNR, CDR2 FQNEAQ (reference sequence). The CDR3 coding sequence is TGTGCCAGCAGCTTACCTCGACGACTAGCGAGCAAAGAGACCCAGTACTTC. Amino acids: CASSLPRRLASKETQYF.

The rearrangement links TRBV5-1 to TRBJ1-1, with 8 nucleotides matching TRBD1. Germline V lookup: CDR1 SGHRS, CDR2 YFSETQ. The V gene end was trimmed by 1 base and the J gene end by 1 base; junction bases not matched to a gene: 6. This CDR3 has 16 amino acids. CDR3 in amino acids: CASSLTTGDGNTEAFF. CDR3 nucleotide sequence: TGCGCCAGCAGCTTGACGACAGGGGATGGGAACACTGAAGCTTTCTTT.

This clonotype occurred a few times. Sequence at one end of the junction differs from germline and may be a read error. The gene calls are TRBV7-9 and TRBJ2-5, with TRBD1 as a possible D gene (6 bases). The CDR3 covers 15 residues. Germline V gene sequence: CDR1 SEHNR, CDR2 FQNEAQ (reference sequence). In DNA, the CDR3 is TGTGCCAGCAGACAGGGTTGGACAGACTTGGAGACCCAGTATTTC. The encoded protein is CASRQGWTDLETQYF.

The chain is built from TRBV4-1 and TRBJ2-1; the D gene is possibly TRBD2 (6 bases). V shed 3 bases and J shed 0 bases, with 12 bases lying between them. This CDR3 is 16 amino acids long. Germline lookup yields CDR1 MGHRA and CDR2 YSYEKL. The CDR3 protein is CASSQSGDSSYNEQFF. The CDR3 DNA follows: TGCGCCAGCAGCCAGTCCGGGGACTCCTCCTACAATGAGCAGTTCTTC.

This clonotype was counted a few times. V is TRBV5-1 and J is TRBJ1-3; D is ambiguous. The CDR3 consists of 12 residues. Trimming removed 7 bases at V and 4 bases at J, with 9 bases between. The germline V gene encodes CDR1 SGHRS and CDR2 YFSETQ. The CDR3 DNA is TGCGCCAGCTCTGAACGAGGAAACACCATATATTTT. It yields the protein CASSERGNTIYF.

The chain carries TRBV29-1 and TRBJ1-2; maybe TRBD1 (5 bases). The CDR3 extends over 13 amino acids. V was cut by 5 bases and J by 2 bases, with 12 bases left in between. Looked up from germline, CDR1 is SQVTM and CDR2 is ANQGSEA. CDR3: CSVLPTENYGYTF. Here the CDR3 DNA reads TGCAGCGTTTTGCCGACAGAAAACTATGGCTACACCTTC.

V and J are TRBV3-1 and TRBJ2-5; D is possibly TRBD1 (5 bases). The CDR3 is 14 amino acids. Per the germline V gene, CDR1 is LGHDT and CDR2 is YNNKEL (reference sequence). With 3 bases removed from V and 5 bases from J, the gap between germline ends came to 13 bases. The CDR3 is CASSQGPTGETQYF. In DNA, the CDR3 is TGTGCCAGCAGCCAGGGGCCCACTGGGGAGACCCAGTACTTC.

This clonotype was seen more than once but under ten times. The chain carries TRBV12-3 or TRBV12-4 and TRBJ2-1, with D unclear. With 3 bases removed from V and 1 base from J, the gap between germline ends came to 13 bases. This CDR3 comprises 16 residues. The CDR3 loop reads CASSLESVRSYNEQFF. In DNA, the CDR3 is TGTGCCAGCAGTTTGGAGAGCGTTAGGTCCTACAATGAGCAGTTCTTC.

This clonotype showed up many times. This rearrangement joins TRBV5-1 to TRBJ2-5; TRBD2 might be the D (6 bases). The DNA end is a closer match to TRBJ2-7, so the J assignment may be wrong. The CDR3 length is 14 residues. Germline V gene data show CDR1 as SGHRS and CDR2 as YFSETQ. CDR3 bases: TGCGCCAGCAGCTGGGACGGGAGCTCCTACGAGCAGTACTTC. Its protein product is CASSWDGSSYEQYF.

Turning to this clonotype: At one end the junction does not follow the germline gene, possibly because of a read error. The chain carries TRBV6-6 and TRBJ2-5; D tentatively fits TRBD1 or TRBD2 (6 bases each). CDR1 is MNHNY, CDR2 SVGAGI, per germline (reference sequence). The CDR3 extends over 14 amino acids. The CDR3 loop is CASSYSSALGGGFF. As DNA, the CDR3 is TGTGCCAGCAGTTACTCCTCCGCCCTAGGAGGGGGGTTCTTC.

This clonotype was counted between two and nine times. The chain's CDR3 is CASSLLAGALFDEQFF. In nucleotides, the CDR3 is TGCGCCAGCAGCTTACTAGCGGGAGCCCTCTTCGATGAGCAGTTCTTC. The chain recombines TRBV5-1 with TRBJ2-1; 11 positions match TRBD2. Looked up from germline, CDR1 is SGHRS and CDR2 is YFSETQ. V lost 2 bases and J lost 8; bases outside the gene matches: 9. The length of the CDR3 is 16 residues.

The CDR3 DNA follows: TGTGCCAGCGAAATTGCGTCCGGGACAGAGGGGGCTGAAGCTTTCTTT. Its translation is CASEIASGTEGAEAFF. The chain recombines TRBV28 with TRBJ1-1, with 7 bases aligning to TRBD1. The junction had 18 bases not matched to a gene; V was cut back by 8 bases and J by 6 bases. The CDR3 length is 16 residues. Germline values: CDR1 MDHEN, CDR2 SYDVKM.

This clonotype has more than one count but fewer than ten. The rearrangement uses TRBV6-6 and TRBJ2-5; 7 bases match TRBD1. Losses at the gene ends were 5 bases for V and 2 bases for J; bases not matched to a gene: 5. There are 14 residues in the CDR3. Per germline, CDR1 MNHNY and CDR2 SVGAGI (reference sequence). The CDR3: CASSAQGTQETQYF. The CDR3 DNA reads TGTGCCAGCAGTGCACAGGGGACACAAGAGACCCAGTACTTC.

This clonotype was counted a few times. A junction boundary mismatches the germline segment, possibly from a read error. The CDR3 loop is CASMEGSEDAQYF. CDR3 in DNA: TGTGCCAGCATGGAGGGTTCTGAAGATGCGCAGTATTTT. The chain is built from TRBV6-5 and TRBJ2-3; D might be TRBD2 (6 bases). CDR3 length: 13 amino acids. In germline, CDR1 is MNHEY, CDR2 SVGAGI.

A few counts support this clonotype. One end of the junction fails to match germline, which may point to a read error. This chain connects TRBV12-3 or TRBV12-4 to TRBJ2-1; 10 bases are a match to TRBD2. The CDR3 length is 14 residues. The CDR3 bases are TGTGCCGGCAGTCGGACTAGCGGAGGGAATGAGCAGTTCTTC. Translation: CAGSRTSGGNEQFF.

Comments on this clonotype: One end of the junction fails to match germline, which may point to a read error. The chain has TRBV11-3 and TRBJ2-5; 9 positions agree with TRBD2. With the DNA end fitting TRBJ2-1 better, the J assignment may be wrong. The CDR3 has 15 amino acids. Germline V lookup: CDR1 SGHNT, CDR2 YENEEA. The CDR3 is CASTLAGEGYNGQFF. Written as DNA, the CDR3 is TGTGCCAGCACCTTAGCGGGGGAGGGCTACAATGGGCAGTTCTTC.

This clonotype was counted between two and nine times. The V gene is TRBV29-1, the J gene TRBJ2-5; either TRBD1 or TRBD2 may supply D (6 bases each). Germline CDR1 and CDR2: SQVTM and ANQGSEA. The CDR3 totals 14 residues. The V end was cut by 7 bases, the J end by 5 bases, with 20 bases between. The CDR3: CSAGAILRMETQYF. The DNA for the CDR3 is TGCAGCGCGGGGGCCATTCTCCGAATGGAGACCCAGTACTTC.

Remarks on this clonotype: The junction departs from germline at one end; a sequencing error may be responsible. The chain has TRBV25-1 and TRBJ2-5; D is uncertain. There are 13 residues in the CDR3. The germline V gene encodes CDR1 MGHDK and CDR2 SYGVNS. CDR3 nucleotides: TGTGCCGGCAGTGATGTGTTCCAAGAGACCCAGTACTTC. It specifies CAGSDVFQETQYF.

This clonotype was seen a few times. The chain combines TRBV6-6 with TRBJ2-7, with D perhaps matching TRBD2 (5 bases). This CDR3 has 12 amino acids. V lost 10 bases and J lost 0, with 10 bases in between. From germline, CDR1 is MNHNY and CDR2 SVGAGI (reference sequence). Here the CDR3 DNA reads TGTGCCAATTCGAGGGACTCCTACGAGCAGTACTTC. Its protein product is CANSRDSYEQYF.

The sample holds one count of this clonotype. The chain uses TRBV12-3 or TRBV12-4 and TRBJ2-1; D tentatively fits TRBD1 or TRBD2 (5 bases each). The end of the DNA aligns better with TRBJ2-7, so the J call may be wrong. The CDR3 contains 13 residues. CDR3 region: CASSWGFGYEQYF. In nucleotides, the CDR3 is TGTGCCAGCAGTTGGGGGTTCGGCTACGAGCAGTACTTC.

The chain combines TRBV20-1 with TRBJ2-7; D perhaps matches TRBD2 (5 bases). Trimming removed 1 base from V and 0 bases from J, with 7 bases in between. In germline, CDR1 is DFQATT, CDR2 SNEGSKA (reference sequence). The CDR3 sequence is 13 residues long. As DNA, the CDR3 is TGCAGTGCTAGAGTAGCGAACTCCTACGAGCAGTACTTC. It codes for CSARVANSYEQYF.